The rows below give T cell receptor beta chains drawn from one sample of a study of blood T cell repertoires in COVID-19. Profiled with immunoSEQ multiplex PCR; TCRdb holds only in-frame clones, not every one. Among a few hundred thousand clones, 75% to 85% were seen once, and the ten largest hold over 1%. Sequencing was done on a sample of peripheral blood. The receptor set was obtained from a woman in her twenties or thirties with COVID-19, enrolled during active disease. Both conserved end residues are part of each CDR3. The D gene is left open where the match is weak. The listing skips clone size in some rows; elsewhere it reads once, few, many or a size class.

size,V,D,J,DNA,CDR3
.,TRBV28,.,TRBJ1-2,TGTGCCAGCAGGGAGGTAGGACAGTTCTATGGCTACACCTTC,CASREVGQFYGYTF
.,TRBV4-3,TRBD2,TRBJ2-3,TGCGCCAGCAGCCAAGATGGAGCGGGATTGGCAGATACGCAGTATTTT,CASSQDGAGLADTQYF
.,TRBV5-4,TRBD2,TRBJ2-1,TGTGCCAGCAGCTTGGTTAGCGGGAGGTCAGGTGAGCAGTTCTTC,CASSLVSGRSGEQFF
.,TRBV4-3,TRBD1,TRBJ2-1,TGCGCCAGCAGCTCCCGACAGGGGAGCAATGAGCAGTTCTTC,CASSSRQGSNEQFF
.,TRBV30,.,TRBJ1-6,TGTGCCTGGAGTTTAAGCATGCGTTCACCCCTCCACTTT,CAWSLSMRSPLHF
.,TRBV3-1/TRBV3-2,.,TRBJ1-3,TGTGCCAGCAGCCGTGACAGCTCTGGAAACACCATATATTTT,CASSRDSSGNTIYF
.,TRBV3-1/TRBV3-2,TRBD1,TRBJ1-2,TGTGCCAGCAGCCACGGGACAGGGGGCTTCTATGGCTACACCTTC,CASSHGTGGFYGYTF
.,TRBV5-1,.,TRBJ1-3,TGCGCCAGCAGCCCCCGGCTGGGGGGTCGGAACACCATATATTTT,CASSPRLGGRNTIYF
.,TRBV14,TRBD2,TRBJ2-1,TGTGCCAGCGCTATACTAGCGGCGGGTGAGCAGTTCTTC,CASAILAAGEQFF
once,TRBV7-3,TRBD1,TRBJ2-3,TGTGCCAGCAGCTTACAGGGGGAGTACGCAGATACGCAGTATTTT,CASSLQGEYADTQYF
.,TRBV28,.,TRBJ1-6,TGTGCCAGCAGTTTCCAGGGGCCCCCTCCCTATAATTCACCCCTCCACTTT,CASSFQGPPPYNSPLHF
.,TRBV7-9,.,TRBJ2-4,TGTGCCAGCAGCTCGCCCAGGGGCGAGAACATTCAGTACTTC,CASSSPRGENIQYF
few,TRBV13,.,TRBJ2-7,TGTGCCAGCAGCTTCAGCGGGTCGGCCTACGAGCAGTACTTC,CASSFSGSAYEQYF
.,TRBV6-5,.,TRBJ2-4,TGTGCCAGCAGCCGAGATCCGGTAAACATTCAGTACTTC,CASSRDPVNIQYF
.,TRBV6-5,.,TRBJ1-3,TGTGCCAGCAGTTTGACAGGCGGAAACACCATATATTTT,CASSLTGGNTIYF
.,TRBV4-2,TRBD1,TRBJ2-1,TGTGCCAGCAGCCAAGAGTGGACAGGGACCAATGAGCAGTTCTTC,CASSQEWTGTNEQFF
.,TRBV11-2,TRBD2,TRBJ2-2,TGTGCCAGCAGTATAGCGGGATTGAACACCGGGGAGCTGTTTTTT,CASSIAGLNTGELFF
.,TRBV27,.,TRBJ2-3,TGTGCCAGCCGTTGGGGTTTTGGAGGGACAGATACGCAGTATTTT,CASRWGFGGTDTQYF
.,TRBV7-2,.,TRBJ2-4,TGTGCCAGCAGCTTATATGGTAGTTCGGACATTCAGTACTTC,CASSLYGSSDIQYF
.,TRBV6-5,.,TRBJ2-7,TGTGCCAGCACTCCGATACCGGGGGAGCAGTACTTC,CASTPIPGEQYF
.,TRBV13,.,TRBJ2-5,TGTGCCAGCAGCCTCTGGGGGGTGGAGACCCAGTACTTC,CASSLWGVETQYF
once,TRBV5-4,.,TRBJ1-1,TGTGCCAGCAGCTTGGATCTCGTGAACACTGAAGCTTTCTTT,CASSLDLVNTEAFF
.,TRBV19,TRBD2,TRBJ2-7,TGTGCCAGTAGTAAACGACTAGCGGGAGACTACGAGCAGTACTTC,CASSKRLAGDYEQYF
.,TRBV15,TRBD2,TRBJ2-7,TGTGCCACCAGCCCGGGACTAGGCTACGAGCAGTACTTC,CATSPGLGYEQYF
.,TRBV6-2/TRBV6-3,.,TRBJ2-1,TGTGCCAGCAGTCGACCAGCGGACAATGAGCAGTTCTTC,CASSRPADNEQFF
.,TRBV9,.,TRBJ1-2,TGTGCCAGCAGCGGCGTAAAGACAGGCCTTAACTATGGCTACACCTTC,CASSGVKTGLNYGYTF
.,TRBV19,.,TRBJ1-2,TGTGCCAGTAGTATAACAGGGAAGGACTATGGCTACACCTTC,CASSITGKDYGYTF
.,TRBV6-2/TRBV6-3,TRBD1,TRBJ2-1,TGTGCCAGCAGTTCCACTTCGGGACAGATCTACAATGAGCAGTTCTTC,CASSSTSGQIYNEQFF
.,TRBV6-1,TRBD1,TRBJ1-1,TGTGCCAGCAGTGAACGGGACAGGGCACGGGAAGCTTTCTTT,CASSERDRAREAFF
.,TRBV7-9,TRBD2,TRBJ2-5,TGTGCCAGCAGCCGCCGGGTGCGGGAGGGCCCGGGGGAGACCCAGTACTTC,CASSRRVREGPGETQYF
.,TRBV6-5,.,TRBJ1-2,TGTGCCAGCAGTAGACCTCAGGGGCTAAGGACCTTC,CASSRPQGLRTF
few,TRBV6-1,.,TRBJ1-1,TGTGCCAGCAGTGAAGCCATCCTGGGGGGCACTGAAGCTTTCTTT,CASSEAILGGTEAFF
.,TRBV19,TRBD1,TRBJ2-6,TGTGCCAGTGCCTGGGGACAGAGCTCTGGGGCCAACGTCCTGACTTTC,CASAWGQSSGANVLTF
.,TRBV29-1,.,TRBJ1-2,TGCAGCGCACTGACAGACGGCTACACCTTC,CSALTDGYTF
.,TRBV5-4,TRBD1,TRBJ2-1,TGTGCCAGCAGCTGGGGGGACAGGGCAGAGCAGTTCTTC,CASSWGDRAEQFF
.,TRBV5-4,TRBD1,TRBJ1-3,TGTGCCAGCAGCCACAGGGGGCAGAGAGATAAATTGGCTGGAAACACCATATATTTT,CASSHRGQRDKLAGNTIYF
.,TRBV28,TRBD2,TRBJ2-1,TGTGCCAGCAGTTTCAGCGGGGGCGGCCCCTACAATGAGCAGTTCTTC,CASSFSGGGPYNEQFF
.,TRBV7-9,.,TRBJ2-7,TGTGCCAGCAGCTTACTTTCGACTAGTAGGGGTACCTCCTACGAGCAGTACTTC,CASSLLSTSRGTSYEQYF
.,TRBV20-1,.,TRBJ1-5,TGCAGTGCTAGTCGAAGGGCGACCTGGACAGACAGCAATCAGCCCCAGCATTTT,CSASRRATWTDSNQPQHF
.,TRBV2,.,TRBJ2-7,TGTGCCAGCAGCGTGGGACTGTTCGAGCAGTACTTC,CASSVGLFEQYF
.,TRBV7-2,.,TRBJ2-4,TGTGCCAGCAGCCTCGGGGTTGGGACTGTCCAAATTCAGTACTTC,CASSLGVGTVQIQYF
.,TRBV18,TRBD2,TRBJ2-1,TGTGCCAGCTTAGGACTAGCGGGAGTAGAAAATGAGCAGTTCTTC,CASLGLAGVENEQFF
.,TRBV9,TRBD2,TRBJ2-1,TGTGCCAGCAGCGGGACTAGCGGAGTCTACAATGAGCAGTTCTTC,CASSGTSGVYNEQFF
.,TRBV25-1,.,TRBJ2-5,TGTGCCAGCAGCCCAACAGTGGTTCAAGAGACCCAGTACTTC,CASSPTVVQETQYF
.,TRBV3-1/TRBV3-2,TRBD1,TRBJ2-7,TGTGCCAGCAGCCAGACAGGGGTCGAGCAGTACTTC,CASSQTGVEQYF
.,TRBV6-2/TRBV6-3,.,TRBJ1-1,TGTGCCAGCAGTTCGACTACAGGGTGGAACACTGAAGCTTTCTTT,CASSSTTGWNTEAFF
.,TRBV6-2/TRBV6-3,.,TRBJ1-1,TGTGCCAGCAGTTACCGGTCCTCCAGGGACACTGAAGCTTTCTTT,CASSYRSSRDTEAFF
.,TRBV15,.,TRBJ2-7,TGTGCCACCAGCGCAACGGGGACCTACGAGCAGTACTTC,CATSATGTYEQYF
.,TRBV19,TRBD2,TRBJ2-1,TGTGCCAGTAGTGGGCGGGGGGTGGTTGACAATGAGCAGTTCTTC,CASSGRGVVDNEQFF
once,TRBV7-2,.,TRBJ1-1,TGTGCCAGCAGCCCGACTCTACAGAACACTGAAGCTTTCTTT,CASSPTLQNTEAFF
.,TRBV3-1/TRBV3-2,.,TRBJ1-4,TGTGCCAGCAGCCAAGATGACGTCGGACAGTACGCTGAAAAACTGTTTTTT,CASSQDDVGQYAEKLFF
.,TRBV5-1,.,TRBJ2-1,TGCGCCAGCAGCTCGGAAGGGCGGGGTATCAATGAGCAGTTCTTC,CASSSEGRGINEQFF
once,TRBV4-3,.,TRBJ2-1,TGCGCCAGCAGCCAGGCCTTAACAGGGAGTGAGCAGTTCTTC,CASSQALTGSEQFF
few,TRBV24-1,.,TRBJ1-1,TGTGCCACCAGTGATTGTACAGGGATTAGGGTAATGAACACTGAAGCTTTCTTT,CATSDCTGIRVMNTEAFF
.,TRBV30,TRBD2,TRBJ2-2,TGTGCCTGGGCCGGGGGCGGGAGGATTCCCGGGGAGCTGTTTTTT,CAWAGGGRIPGELFF
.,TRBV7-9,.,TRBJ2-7,TGTGCCAGCAGTTTAGCGGAGGACTACGAGCAGTACTTC,CASSLAEDYEQYF
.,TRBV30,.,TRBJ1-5,TGTGCCTGGAGTCGGGACATTAATCAGCCCCAGCATTTT,CAWSRDINQPQHF
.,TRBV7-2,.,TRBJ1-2,TGTGCCAGCAGCCCCGCCAGGGCAAACTATGGCTACACCTTC,CASSPARANYGYTF
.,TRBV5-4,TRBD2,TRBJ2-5,TGTGCCAGCAGCTTGGAGGCGGGGGGGCAAGAGACCCAGTACTTC,CASSLEAGGQETQYF
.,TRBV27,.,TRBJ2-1,TGTGCCAGCAGTACCACGCGACTAGTGATTAACAATGAGCAGTTCTTC,CASSTTRLVINNEQFF